The entry that follows covers one TCR beta chain sequence. The antigen is undetermined. The junction departs from the called germline gene at one end, perhaps through a read error. The sample comes from a study of immune evolution from preneoplasia to lung adenocarcinoma. Findings and limits, study-wide: Clonality was highest in normal lung, lower in later-stage lesions apparently. Top clone frequencies peaked in normal lung, apparently declining through invasive adenocarcinoma.

Assay used: immunoSEQ multiplex PCR; TCRdb lists only in-frame clones, some missing. Of about 10,000 clones listed, about four fifths are singletons. This clonotype was sampled from a person aged 65-85 years with lung adenocarcinoma. Some clones in this sample may be carry-over from other donors' samples. The source material was FFPE minimally invasive lung adenocarcinoma tissue.

The CDR3 protein is CASSQEGGTGYTEQFF. CDR3 in DNA: TGCGCCAGCAGCCAAGAGGGGGGGACAGGGTACACTGAGCAGTTCTTC. The rearrangement joins TRBV4-1 to TRBJ2-1, with 9 bases lining up with TRBD1. Germline lookup yields CDR1 MGHRA and CDR2 YSYEKL. The length of the CDR3 is 16 residues.